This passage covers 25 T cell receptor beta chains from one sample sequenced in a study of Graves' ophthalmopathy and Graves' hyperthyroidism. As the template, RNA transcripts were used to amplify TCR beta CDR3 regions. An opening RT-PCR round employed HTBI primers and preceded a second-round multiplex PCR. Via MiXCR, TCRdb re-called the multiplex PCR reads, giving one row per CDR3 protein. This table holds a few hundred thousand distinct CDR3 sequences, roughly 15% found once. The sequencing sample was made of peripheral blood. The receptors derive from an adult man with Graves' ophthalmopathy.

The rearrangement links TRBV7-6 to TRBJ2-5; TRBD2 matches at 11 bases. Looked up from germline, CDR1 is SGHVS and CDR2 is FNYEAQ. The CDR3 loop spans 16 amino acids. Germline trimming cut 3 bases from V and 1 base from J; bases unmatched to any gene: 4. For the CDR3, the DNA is TGTGCCAGCAGCTTCAGACTAGCGGGGATCCAAGAGACCCAGTACTTC. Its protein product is CASSFRLAGIQETQYF.

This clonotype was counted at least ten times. The CDR3 nucleotides read TGCAGTGCTCGCGTTCCGGCAGAGGATGGCTACACCTTC. Its translation is CSARVPAEDGYTF. This chain uses TRBV20-1 with TRBJ1-2; no clear D. V dropped 5 bases and J dropped 6 bases, with 16 bases sitting between them. CDR1 DFQATT and CDR2 SNEGSKA come from the germline V gene (reference sequence). This CDR3 has 13 residues.

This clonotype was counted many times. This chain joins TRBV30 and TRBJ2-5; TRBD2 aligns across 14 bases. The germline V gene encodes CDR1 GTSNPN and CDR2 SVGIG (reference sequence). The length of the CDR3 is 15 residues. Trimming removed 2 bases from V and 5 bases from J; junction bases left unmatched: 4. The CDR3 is CAWSIGTSGSETQYF. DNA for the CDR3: TGTGCCTGGAGTATTGGGACTAGCGGGAGTGAGACCCAGTACTTC.

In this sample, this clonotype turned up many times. The DNA of the CDR3 is TGCGCCAGCAGCTTTGTCCAGGGTAGCTCCTACGAGCAGTACTTC. This gives the protein CASSFVQGSSYEQYF. The chain employs TRBV5-1 and TRBJ2-7, with D perhaps TRBD1 (5 bases). The ends were cut back, 2 bases at V and 0 bases at J, with 12 bases in the middle. There are 15 residues in the CDR3. Germline CDR1 and CDR2: SGHRS and YFSETQ.

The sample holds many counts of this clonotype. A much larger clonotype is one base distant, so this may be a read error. The CDR3 is CASSFSTEAFF. The CDR3 DNA is TGTGCCAGCAGTTTTTCCACTGAAGCTTTCTTT. V and J are TRBV12-3 or TRBV12-4 and TRBJ1-1; D unresolved. V lost 3 bases and J lost 4, with 3 bases in between. This CDR3 is 11 amino acids long.

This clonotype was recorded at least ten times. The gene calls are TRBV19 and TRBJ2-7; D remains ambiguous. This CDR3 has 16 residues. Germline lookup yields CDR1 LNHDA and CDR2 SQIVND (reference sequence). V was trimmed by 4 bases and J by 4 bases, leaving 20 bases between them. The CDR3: CASSTLPTETRYEQYF. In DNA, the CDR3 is TGTGCCAGTAGTACCCTTCCGACGGAAACTCGGTACGAGCAGTACTTC.

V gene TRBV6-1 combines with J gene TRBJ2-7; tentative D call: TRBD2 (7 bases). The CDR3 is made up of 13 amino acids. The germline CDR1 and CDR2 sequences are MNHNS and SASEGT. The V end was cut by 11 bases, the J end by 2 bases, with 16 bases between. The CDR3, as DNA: TGTGCCGGTGGAAGGGGGGGCACCTACGAGCAGTACTTC. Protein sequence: CAGGRGGTYEQYF.

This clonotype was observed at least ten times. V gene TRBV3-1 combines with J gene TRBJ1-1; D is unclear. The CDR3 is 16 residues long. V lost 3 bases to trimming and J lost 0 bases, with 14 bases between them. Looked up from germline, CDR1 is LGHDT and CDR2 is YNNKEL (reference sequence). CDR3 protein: CASSQLGQSMNTEAFF. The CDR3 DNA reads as TGTGCCAGCAGCCAGCTCGGCCAGTCCATGAACACTGAAGCTTTCTTT.

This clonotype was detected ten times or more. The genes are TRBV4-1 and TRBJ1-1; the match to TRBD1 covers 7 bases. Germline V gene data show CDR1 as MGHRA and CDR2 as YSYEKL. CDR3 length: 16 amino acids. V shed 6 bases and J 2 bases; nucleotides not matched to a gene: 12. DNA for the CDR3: TGCGCCAGCAGTCACCCGGCACAGGGGCTAAACACTGAAGCTTTCTTT. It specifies CASSHPAQGLNTEAFF.

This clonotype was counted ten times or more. The CDR3 bases are TGTGCCAGCAGCTTAACCGGACTGCCCAACACCGGGGAGCTGTTTTTT. Residues: CASSLTGLPNTGELFF. The chain recombines TRBV11-2 with TRBJ2-2; the D gene is possibly TRBD2 (5 bases). Per the germline V gene, CDR1 is SGHAT and CDR2 is FQNNGV. This CDR3 spans 16 amino acids. Trimming stripped 2 bases from V and 2 bases from J, with 12 bases between. Full variable domain (outside the CDR3, taken from reference TRBV11-2 and TRBJ2-2): EAGVAQSPRYKIIEKRQSVAFWCNPISGHATLYWYQQILGQGPKLLIQFQNNGVVDDSQLPKDRFSAERLKGVDSTLKIQPAKLEDSAVYLCASSLTGLPNTGELFFGEGSRLTVL.

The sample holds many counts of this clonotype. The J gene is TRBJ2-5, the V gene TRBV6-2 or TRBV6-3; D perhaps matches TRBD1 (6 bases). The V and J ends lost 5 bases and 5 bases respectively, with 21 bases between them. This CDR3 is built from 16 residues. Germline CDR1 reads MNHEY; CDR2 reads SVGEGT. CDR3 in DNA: TGTGCCAGCAGTCGACCAACAGGGACGAGTCGGGAGACCCAGTACTTC. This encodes CASSRPTGTSRETQYF.

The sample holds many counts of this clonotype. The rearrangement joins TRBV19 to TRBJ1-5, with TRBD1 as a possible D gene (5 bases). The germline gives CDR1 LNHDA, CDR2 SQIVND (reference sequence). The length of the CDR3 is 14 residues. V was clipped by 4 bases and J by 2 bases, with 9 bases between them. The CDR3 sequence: CASSNWGGNQPQHF. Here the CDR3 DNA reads TGTGCCAGTAGTAACTGGGGGGGCAATCAGCCCCAGCATTTT.

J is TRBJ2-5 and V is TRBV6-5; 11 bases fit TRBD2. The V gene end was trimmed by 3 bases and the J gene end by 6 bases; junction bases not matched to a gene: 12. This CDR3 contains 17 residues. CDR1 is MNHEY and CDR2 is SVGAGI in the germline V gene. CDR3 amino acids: CASSYILAGAPLKTQYF. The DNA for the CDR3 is TGTGCCAGCAGTTATATACTAGCGGGAGCACCTTTAAAGACCCAGTACTTC.

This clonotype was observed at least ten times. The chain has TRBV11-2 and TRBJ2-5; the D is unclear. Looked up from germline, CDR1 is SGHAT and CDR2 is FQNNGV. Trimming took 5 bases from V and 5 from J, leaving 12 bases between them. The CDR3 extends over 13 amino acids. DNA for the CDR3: TGTGCCAGCAGCCACGGAAGGGTTGAGACCCAGTACTTC. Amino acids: CASSHGRVETQYF.

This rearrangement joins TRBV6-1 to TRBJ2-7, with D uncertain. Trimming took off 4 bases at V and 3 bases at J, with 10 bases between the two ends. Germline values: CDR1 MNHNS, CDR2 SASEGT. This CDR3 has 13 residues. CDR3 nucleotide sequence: TGTGCCAGCAGTGCCTCCGTCAGCTACGAGCAGTACTTC. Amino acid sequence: CASSASVSYEQYF.

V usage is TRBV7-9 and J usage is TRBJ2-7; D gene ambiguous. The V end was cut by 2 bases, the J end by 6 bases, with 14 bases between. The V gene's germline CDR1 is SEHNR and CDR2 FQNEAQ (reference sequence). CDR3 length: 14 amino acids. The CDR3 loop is CASSLIGTPLEQYF. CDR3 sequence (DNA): TGTGCCAGCAGCTTAATCGGAACCCCTCTCGAGCAGTACTTC.

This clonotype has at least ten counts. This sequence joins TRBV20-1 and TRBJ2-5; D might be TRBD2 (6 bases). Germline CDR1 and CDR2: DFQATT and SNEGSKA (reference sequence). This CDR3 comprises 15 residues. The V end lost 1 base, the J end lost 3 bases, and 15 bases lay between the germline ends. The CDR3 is CSARVSGRTKETQYF. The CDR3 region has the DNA TGCAGTGCTAGAGTTAGCGGAAGAACTAAAGAGACCCAGTACTTC.

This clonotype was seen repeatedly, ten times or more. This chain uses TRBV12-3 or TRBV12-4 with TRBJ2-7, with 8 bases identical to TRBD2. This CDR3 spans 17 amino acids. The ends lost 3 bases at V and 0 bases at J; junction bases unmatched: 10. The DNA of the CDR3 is TGTGCCAGCAGTTTGGATGGCGGGGGGTCGTCCTCCTACGAGCAGTACTTC. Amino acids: CASSLDGGGSSSYEQYF.

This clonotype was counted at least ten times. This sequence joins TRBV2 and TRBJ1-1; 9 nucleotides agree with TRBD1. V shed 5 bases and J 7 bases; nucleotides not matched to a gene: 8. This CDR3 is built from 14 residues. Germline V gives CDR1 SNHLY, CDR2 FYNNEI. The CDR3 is CASSYRDRAIEAFF. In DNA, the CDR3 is TGTGCCAGCAGTTACCGGGACAGGGCGATTGAAGCTTTCTTT.

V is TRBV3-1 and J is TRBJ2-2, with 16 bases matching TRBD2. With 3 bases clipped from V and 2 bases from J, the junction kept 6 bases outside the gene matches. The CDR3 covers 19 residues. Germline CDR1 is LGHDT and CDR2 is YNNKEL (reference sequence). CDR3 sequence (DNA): TGTGCCAGCAGCCAGGGACTAGCGGGAGGGCCCCCAAACACCGGGGAGCTGTTTTTT. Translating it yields CASSQGLAGGPPNTGELFF.

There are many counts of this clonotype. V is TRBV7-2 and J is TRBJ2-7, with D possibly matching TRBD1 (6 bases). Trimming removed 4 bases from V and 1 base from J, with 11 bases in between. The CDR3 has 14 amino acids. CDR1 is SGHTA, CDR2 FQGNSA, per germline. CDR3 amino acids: CASSSNRASYEQYF. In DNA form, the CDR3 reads TGTGCCAGCAGCTCGAACAGGGCTTCCTACGAGCAGTACTTC.

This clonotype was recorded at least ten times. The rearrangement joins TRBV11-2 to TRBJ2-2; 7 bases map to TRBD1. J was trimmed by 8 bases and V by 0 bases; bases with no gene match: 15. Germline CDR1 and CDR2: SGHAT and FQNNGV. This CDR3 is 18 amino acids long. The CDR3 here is CASSLDDDGTEILGELFF. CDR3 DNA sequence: TGTGCCAGCAGCTTAGATGATGACGGGACAGAGATTCTTGGGGAGCTGTTTTTT.

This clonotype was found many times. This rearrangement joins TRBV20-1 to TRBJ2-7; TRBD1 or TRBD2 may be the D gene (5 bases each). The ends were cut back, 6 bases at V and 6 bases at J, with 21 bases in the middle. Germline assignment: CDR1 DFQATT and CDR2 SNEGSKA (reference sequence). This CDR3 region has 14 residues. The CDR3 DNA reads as TGCAGTGCCCCCCGCTCCTGGGGGACCTCCGAGCAGTACTTC. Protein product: CSAPRSWGTSEQYF.

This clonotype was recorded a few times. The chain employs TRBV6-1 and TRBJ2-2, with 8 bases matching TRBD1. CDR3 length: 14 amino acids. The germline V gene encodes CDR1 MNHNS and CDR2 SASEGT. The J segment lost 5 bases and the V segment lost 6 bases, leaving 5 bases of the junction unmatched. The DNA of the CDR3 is TGTGCCAGCAGGAACAGGGGGAAAACCGGGGAGCTGTTTTTT. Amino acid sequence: CASRNRGKTGELFF.

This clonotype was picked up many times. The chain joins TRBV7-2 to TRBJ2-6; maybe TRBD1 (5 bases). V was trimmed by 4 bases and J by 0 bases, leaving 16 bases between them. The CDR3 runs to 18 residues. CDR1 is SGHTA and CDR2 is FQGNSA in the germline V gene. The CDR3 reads CASSSSGAAPSGANVLTF. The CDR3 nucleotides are TGTGCCAGCAGCTCATCTGGGGCTGCCCCCTCTGGGGCCAACGTCCTGACTTTC. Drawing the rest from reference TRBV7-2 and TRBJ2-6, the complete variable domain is GAGVSQSPSNKVTEKGKDVELRCDPISGHTALYWYRQSLGQGLEFLIYFQGNSAPDKSGLPSDRFSAERTGGSVSTLTIQRTQQEDSAVYLCASSSSGAAPSGANVLTFGAGSRLTVL.